The 9 T cell receptor beta chains listed next were all sequenced from one sample in a study of CD8 T cells in Susac syndrome. RNA was extracted with the RNeasy kit, and a quantity of roughly 0.45 to 1 ug was reverse transcribed using random hexamers. Each CDR3 protein gets one entry after TCRdb re-called the immunoSEQ multiplex PCR reads with MiXCR. The table shows approximately 90,000 distinct CDR3 sequences, with just under 95% occurring only once. The specimen sequenced was CD8+ T cells from PBMCs. The origin of the receptors is a human donor in good health.

The chain carries TRBV14 and TRBJ2-5, with D uncertain. V was cut by 0 bases and J by 6 bases, with 14 bases left in between. The germline V gene encodes CDR1 SGHDN and CDR2 FVKESK. The CDR3 has 15 residues. CDR3 DNA: TGTGCCAGCAGCCAAGAGGTCGTAGGCCGCAAGACCCAGTACTTC. It yields the protein CASSQEVVGRKTQYF.

The V and J genes are TRBV7-6 and TRBJ2-7; 7 nucleotides match TRBD2. This CDR3 spans 14 amino acids. Germline CDR1 and CDR2: SGHVS and FNYEAQ. V trimming: 4 bases; J trimming: 3 bases; junction bases outside the gene matches: 6. The CDR3 DNA is TGTGCCAGCAGCTCAACGGGAGGCGGCTACGAGCAGTACTTC. Protein: CASSSTGGGYEQYF.

The V call is TRBV7-2, the J call TRBJ1-2; perhaps TRBD1 as D (5 bases). V lost 2 bases and J lost 6, with 13 bases in between. CDR1 and CDR2 from the germline V gene are SGHTA and FQGNSA. The CDR3 runs 14 residues. The CDR3 DNA follows: TGTGCCAGCAGCTTAAATCTGGGGCCCCATGGCTACACCTTC. Amino acid sequence: CASSLNLGPHGYTF.

This chain joins TRBV29-1 and TRBJ2-1, with D possibly TRBD1 on 6 matching bases. This CDR3 region has 13 residues. V was trimmed by 6 bases and J by 7 bases, leaving 16 bases between them. Per the germline V gene, CDR1 is SQVTM and CDR2 is ANQGSEA. CDR3 protein: CSVFGTRTNEQFF. In DNA form, the CDR3 reads TGCAGCGTGTTCGGGACACGGACAAATGAGCAGTTCTTC.

This clonotype was picked up one time. This chain links TRBV6-1 with TRBJ2-7; D remains ambiguous. The germline V gene has CDR1 MNHNS and CDR2 SASEGT. V lost 1 base and J lost 2, with 6 bases in between. This CDR3 spans 13 amino acids. In DNA, the CDR3 is TGTGCCAGCAGTGAAGGGCAGCCCTACGAGCAGTACTTC. It codes for CASSEGQPYEQYF.

This chain links TRBV13 with TRBJ1-1; D is undetermined. Trimming left V 5 bases short and J 3 bases short, with 13 bases between. This CDR3 comprises 14 residues. Looked up from germline, CDR1 is PRHDT and CDR2 is FYEKMQ (reference sequence). The CDR3 sequence is CASSEDARDTEAFF. The CDR3 region has the DNA TGTGCCAGCAGCGAAGACGCCAGAGACACTGAAGCTTTCTTT.

The rearrangement links TRBV27 to TRBJ1-2; the D is unclear. CDR1 MNHEY and CDR2 SMNVEV come from the germline V gene (reference sequence). This CDR3 spans 15 amino acids. Deletions cut 3 bases from V and 8 bases from J, with 19 bases between. The DNA for the CDR3 is TGTGCCAGCAGTTTCTACCCCGGGGAACAGCGAGGCTACACCTTC. Amino acids: CASSFYPGEQRGYTF.

V is TRBV20-1 and J is TRBJ2-5, with 14 bases identical to TRBD2. The CDR3 contains 16 residues. The J segment lost 5 bases and the V segment lost 2 bases, leaving 7 bases of the junction unmatched. Germline V CDR1 and CDR2: DFQATT, SNEGSKA (reference sequence). CDR3 protein: CSARPTSGGARETQYF. The CDR3 DNA reads as TGCAGTGCTAGACCGACTAGCGGGGGGGCTCGGGAGACCCAGTACTTC.

The chain uses TRBV15 and TRBJ1-5, with D perhaps matching TRBD1 (6 bases). Per the germline V gene, CDR1 is LNHNV and CDR2 is YYDKDF (reference sequence). V dropped 9 bases and J dropped 0 bases, with 12 bases sitting between them. The CDR3 runs to 14 residues. CDR3 DNA: TGTGCCACGAAGGGGGGGGTTAGCAATCAGCCCCAGCATTTT. Amino acid sequence: CATKGGVSNQPQHF.